Shown below are 12 T cell receptor beta chains from a single sample sequenced in a study of OX40 agonist ivuxolimab in advanced cancers. Data came from immunoSEQ multiplex PCR; TCRdb stores just in-frame clones and leaves some out. This table holds 55,000 to 75,000 clones, more than 85% found once. Sequenced here: CD4+ or CD8+ T cells sorted from blood, sampled in a trial of the OX40 agonist ivuxolimab. The receptor set was obtained from an adult with an advanced solid tumor such as melanoma, head and neck, liver or kidney cancer.

The chain employs TRBV18 and TRBJ2-2; TRBD2 agrees at 13 bases. Germline loops: CDR1 KGHSH, CDR2 LQKENI. The CDR3 runs to 17 residues. The J segment lost 6 bases and the V segment lost 3 bases, leaving 7 bases of the junction unmatched. The CDR3 loop is CASSPMGLAGNPGELFF. The CDR3 nucleotides are TGTGCCAGCTCACCGATGGGACTAGCGGGAAACCCCGGGGAGCTGTTTTTT.

The chain couples TRBV6-4 to TRBJ2-7; 7 bases map to TRBD2. V lost 7 bases to trimming and J lost 3 bases; unmatched junction nucleotides: 15. CDR3 size: 16 residues. Germline CDR1 is MRHNA and CDR2 is SNTAGT. CDR3 sequence: CASNFKASGNLYEQYF. The CDR3 nucleotides read TGTGCCAGCAACTTTAAGGCTAGCGGAAACCTCTACGAGCAGTACTTC.

This chain links TRBV19 with TRBJ2-5; TRBD2 might be the D (6 bases). Trimming removed 3 bases from V and 1 base from J, with 15 bases in between. CDR1 LNHDA and CDR2 SQIVND come from the germline V gene (reference sequence). CDR3 length: 16 residues. Here the CDR3 DNA reads TGTGCCAGTAGTATGGGGCGGGGCTTTGGCCAAGAGACCCAGTACTTC. Translation: CASSMGRGFGQETQYF.

V and J are TRBV11-3 and TRBJ1-1; D gene ambiguous. Trimming left V 0 bases short and J 1 base short, with 9 bases between. This CDR3 is built from 15 residues. Per germline, CDR1 SGHNT and CDR2 YENEEA. The CDR3 region has the DNA TGTGCCAGCAGCTTAGACTCAGGCGGGAACACTGAAGCTTTCTTT. Translating it yields CASSLDSGGNTEAFF.

The rearrangement links TRBV7-6 to TRBJ2-2; D may be TRBD2 (5 bases). V lost 4 bases to trimming and J lost 7 bases, with 13 bases between them. Germline V gene data show CDR1 as SGHVS and CDR2 as FNYEAQ. This CDR3 spans 14 amino acids. The chain's CDR3 is CASSSSLGDGELFF. The CDR3 nucleotides are TGTGCCAGCAGCTCAAGTCTCGGGGACGGGGAGCTGTTTTTT.

The chain has TRBV5-1 and TRBJ2-5, with D uncertain. The CDR3 loop spans 13 amino acids. V gave up 4 bases and J gave up 5 bases, with 12 bases separating them. Germline assignment: CDR1 SGHRS and CDR2 YFSETQ. The chain's CDR3 is CASSPTVMETQYF. In nucleotides, the CDR3 is TGCGCCAGCAGCCCTACTGTCATGGAGACCCAGTACTTC.

The chain employs TRBV2 and TRBJ2-5, with 9 bases lining up with TRBD2. The CDR3 extends over 15 amino acids. Germline lookup yields CDR1 SNHLY and CDR2 FYNNEI. Trimming removed 6 bases from V and 5 bases from J; junction bases left unmatched: 10. CDR3 sequence reads: CASRLLRGGPETQYF. The CDR3 DNA follows: TGTGCCAGCAGACTACTGCGGGGGGGCCCGGAGACCCAGTACTTC. The full variable domain, rest sourced from reference TRBV2 and TRBJ2-5, is EPEVTQTPSHQVTQMGQEVILRCVPISNHLYFYWYRQILGQKVEFLVSFYNNEISEKSEIFDDQFSVERPDGSNFTLKIRSTKLEDSAMYFCASRLLRGGPETQYFGPGTRLLVL.

The rearrangement uses TRBV7-9 and TRBJ1-1; 7 positions match TRBD1. The CDR3 has 15 residues. In germline, CDR1 is SEHNR, CDR2 FQNEAQ (reference sequence). V was clipped by 5 bases and J by 7 bases; unmatched bases: 13. Written as DNA, the CDR3 is TGTGCCAGCAGCGATAACCCACAGGGGTACAATGAAGCTTTCTTT. Translation: CASSDNPQGYNEAFF. The full variable domain, its missing parts supplied by reference TRBV7-9 and TRBJ1-1, is DTGVSQNPRHKITKRGQNVTFRCDPISEHNRLYWYRQTLGQGPEFLTYFQNEAQLEKSRLLSDRFSAERPKGSFSTLEIQRTEQGDSAMYLCASSDNPQGYNEAFFGQGTRLTVV.

The chain carries TRBV5-1 and TRBJ1-1; 9 bases align to TRBD1. There are 16 residues in the CDR3. Germline V gene sequence: CDR1 SGHRS, CDR2 YFSETQ. V shed 0 bases, J shed 1 base, and the junction held 4 bases outside the gene matches. The CDR3 sequence: CASSLVQGATNTEAFF. The CDR3 nucleotides read TGCGCCAGCAGCTTGGTACAGGGGGCGACGAACACTGAAGCTTTCTTT.

The chain employs TRBV2 and TRBJ1-1; 7 bases match TRBD1. J gave up 5 bases and V 6 bases, and 15 bases lay outside the gene matches. Germline V gives CDR1 SNHLY, CDR2 FYNNEI. This CDR3 spans 16 amino acids. The CDR3 nucleotides read TGTGCCAGCAGGAGGGAGGGGGCGCTTACGGGAACTGAAGCTTTCTTT. Translated: CASRREGALTGTEAFF.

Only one count was recorded for this clone. The CDR3 coding sequence is TGTGCCAGCTCGATGACGGACTACAATGAGCAGTTCTTC. Protein product: CASSMTDYNEQFF. The rearrangement links TRBV9 to TRBJ2-1, with D uncertain. The CDR3 contains 13 residues. Deletions cut 7 bases from V and 3 bases from J, with 11 bases between. Per germline, CDR1 SGDLS and CDR2 YYNGEE.

The J gene is TRBJ2-3, the V gene TRBV30; tentative D call: TRBD1 (6 bases). V was shortened by 8 bases and J by 2 bases, with 14 bases between the two germline ends. The CDR3 extends over 13 amino acids. In germline, CDR1 is GTSNPN, CDR2 SVGIG (reference sequence). The CDR3 sequence: CARNRENTDTQYF. The DNA of the CDR3 is TGTGCCAGGAACAGGGAAAACACAGATACGCAGTATTTT.